This T cell receptor beta chain was recorded in a study of cytomegalovirus exposure and HLA in healthy donors. Whole-study context: Per a later analysis, the approximately 690 first-cohort and approximately 120 validation repertoires shared one platform.

Germline lookup yields CDR1 MNHNY and CDR2 SVGAGI (reference sequence). The V end was cut by 6 bases, the J end by 0 bases, with 15 bases between. CDR3 length equals 15 residues. The assay was immunoSEQ multiplex PCR, and TCRdb's table has in-frame clones only and misses some. The table has about 350,000 clones, roughly 90% seen once; the top ten hold more than 0.9%. The validation cohort, a group of more than 100 subjects, included the donors and was separate from the roughly 600-subject first cohort. Study-wide points: Later, an analysis found that TCR clusters from the first cohort tended to co-occur in the roughly 110 validation repertoires. Most TCRs appeared rarely, but some public TCRs recurred in many donors.

A note on this clone: Its specificity is not known.

The chain couples TRBV6-6 to TRBJ2-7; perhaps D is TRBD1 or TRBD2 (5 bases each). The sequence was obtained from a woman in her 30s in good health and CMV-seropositive. The sequencing input was PBMCs. The CDR3 region has the DNA TGTGCCAGCAGCCGGCCTCATGGGGGCTCCTACGAGCAGTACTTC. Protein sequence: CASSRPHGGSYEQYF.